Listed below are T cell receptor beta chains from one sample, sequenced in a study of blood T cell repertoires in COVID-19. Produced via immunoSEQ multiplex PCR; TCRdb's table is partial and in-frame only. Here the sample spans about 210,000 clones, approximately 78% being singletons. Sample: peripheral blood. The origin of the receptors is a woman aged 40 to 49 with acute or convalescent COVID-19. CDR3s include the opening cysteine and the closing phenylalanine or tryptophan. The order of the fields is V gene, D gene, J gene, clone size, CDR3 DNA, CDR3 protein. A D gene is named only where the DNA matches it firmly. Not all rows give a size; the values are once, few, many and, for expanded clones, a class.

>TRBV3-1/TRBV3-2|TRBD1|TRBJ2-1|NA
TGTGCCAGCAGCCAAGGGGACAGGCTCCCCGATGAGCAGTTCTTC
CASSQGDRLPDEQFF
>TRBV9|TRBD1|TRBJ2-7|NA
TGTGCCAGCAGCGTAGGGGACAGCCGATACGAGCAGTACTTC
CASSVGDSRYEQYF
>TRBV30|NA|TRBJ2-7|NA
TGTGCCTGGAGTGTAGGGGTATCCTACGAGCAGTACTTC
CAWSVGVSYEQYF
>TRBV29-1|NA|TRBJ2-3|NA
TGCAGCGTTGAAGTCAACTACGGTACAGATACGCAGTATTTT
CSVEVNYGTDTQYF
>TRBV7-8|TRBD2|TRBJ2-1|NA
TGTGCCAGCAGCTCTTTTGGACGGGGGGGTGTTTCAGGTGAGCAGTTCTTC
CASSSFGRGGVSGEQFF
>TRBV12-3/TRBV12-4|NA|TRBJ1-1|few
TGTGCCAGCAGTGGAGGGCTTGGCACTGAAGCTTTCTTT
CASSGGLGTEAFF
>TRBV7-9|TRBD1|TRBJ1-1|NA
TGTGCCAGCAGCTTAGGGGACAGTGGAAGGGTATCTGAAGCTTTCTTT
CASSLGDSGRVSEAFF
>TRBV5-6|NA|TRBJ1-6|NA
TGTGCCAGCAGCATGGCCCGGGGGTCTAATTCACCCCTCCACTTT
CASSMARGSNSPLHF
>TRBV13|NA|TRBJ2-7|once
TGTGCCAGCAGCTTTGTCGGCGGCGAGCAGTACTTC
CASSFVGGEQYF
>TRBV6-4|TRBD2|TRBJ2-2|NA
TGTGCCAGCAGTGACTCGAAGCTAGCGGGGCCCAGATTTTTAAACACCGGGGAGCTGTTTTTT
CASSDSKLAGPRFLNTGELFF
>TRBV5-4|TRBD1|TRBJ1-1|NA
TGTGCCAGCCCATACCACAGGGGGAACACTGAAGCTTTCTTT
CASPYHRGNTEAFF
>TRBV5-4|TRBD2|TRBJ2-7|NA
TGTGCCAGCAGCTTGCCCCTAGCGGGAGTGAGAGAGCAGTACTTC
CASSLPLAGVREQYF
>TRBV7-9|NA|TRBJ2-7|many
TGTGCCAGCAGCTTAGAGGCGGGAGAGCAGTACTTC
CASSLEAGEQYF
>TRBV11-3|NA|TRBJ1-4|few
TGTGCCAGCAGCTTAGGTTCGAATGAAAAACTGTTTTTT
CASSLGSNEKLFF
>TRBV7-8|NA|TRBJ1-4|NA
TGTGCCAGCAGCCCCGACGAGCGGACTGAAAAACTGTTTTTT
CASSPDERTEKLFF
>TRBV24-1|NA|TRBJ1-5|NA
TGTGCCACCAGTGATTTCTTAAGCAATCAGCCCCAGCATTTT
CATSDFLSNQPQHF
>TRBV10-2|NA|TRBJ1-1|NA
TGCGCCAGCACCCACCGATACATGACTGAAGCTTTCTTT
CASTHRYMTEAFF
>TRBV30|NA|TRBJ1-5|NA
TGTGCCTGGAGTTTTCCAGGGGCAAATCAGCCCCAGCATTTT
CAWSFPGANQPQHF
>TRBV10-3|NA|TRBJ1-2|NA
TGTGCCATCAGGGAATCAGGGGCCAGCTATGGCTACACCTTC
CAIRESGASYGYTF
>TRBV7-2|NA|TRBJ1-5|NA
TGTGCCAGCAGCCAACCAACAGGGACCTCTGGCAATCAGCCCCAGCATTTT
CASSQPTGTSGNQPQHF
>TRBV3-1/TRBV3-2|TRBD1|TRBJ1-5|few
TGTGCCAGCAGCCTTGGGACAGGGGGAGGAGGAACGGCCCAGCATTTT
CASSLGTGGGGTAQHF
>TRBV29-1|TRBD2|TRBJ2-7|NA
TGCAGCGCCCTCCCAGCGGGGTTAGGGCACGAGCAGTACTTC
CSALPAGLGHEQYF
>TRBV4-2|TRBD2|TRBJ2-3|NA
TGTGCCAGCAGCCACCCCGGGACTAGCGGGGGGGTTGGCACAGATACGCAGTATTTT
CASSHPGTSGGVGTDTQYF
>TRBV30|NA|TRBJ1-2|NA
TGTGCCTGGAGTGTAAGCGGCAACTATGGCTACACCTTC
CAWSVSGNYGYTF
>TRBV6-5|NA|TRBJ2-1|NA
TGTGCCAGCAGTTTGGAGGGCCCCTACAATGAGCAGTTCTTC
CASSLEGPYNEQFF
>TRBV18|NA|TRBJ2-7|few
TGTGCCAGCTCACCAACAGGGAAGCCCGAGCAGTACTTC
CASSPTGKPEQYF
>TRBV4-1|NA|TRBJ2-1|NA
TGCGCCAGCAGCCAGACAGGAATGGAGCAGTTCTTC
CASSQTGMEQFF
>TRBV27|TRBD1|TRBJ1-1|NA
TGTGCCAGCAGTACGCTTTACAGGGGAGGGAACACTGAAGCTTTCTTT
CASSTLYRGGNTEAFF
>TRBV19|TRBD2|TRBJ2-7|NA
TGTGCCAGTAGTATATCGAGGACTAGTCCCTACGAGCAGTACTTC
CASSISRTSPYEQYF
>TRBV5-8|NA|TRBJ2-1|NA
TGTGCCAGCAGCTTTTCGCGATACAATGAGCAGTTCTTC
CASSFSRYNEQFF
>TRBV30|NA|TRBJ1-6|NA
TGTGCCTGGAGGACAGCTAATTCACCCCTCCACTTT
CAWRTANSPLHF
>TRBV5-1|TRBD2|TRBJ2-1|NA
TGCGCCAGCAGCGCTAGCGGGGGATACAATGAGCAGTTCTTC
CASSASGGYNEQFF
>TRBV24-1|NA|TRBJ2-1|few
TGTGCCACCACTAAATCTAGCATCGATGAGCAGTTCTTC
CATTKSSIDEQFF